This T cell receptor (beta chain) emerged from a study of T cell responses to AZD1222 COVID-19 vaccine. This CDR3 is built from 15 residues. V was pared by 7 bases and J by 0 bases, with 15 bases between. Germline V gives CDR1 GTSNPN, CDR2 SVGIG (reference sequence). Profiling relied on immunoSEQ multiplex PCR, and the TCRdb table lists in-frame clones only, not all of them. The sample has about 47,000 clones; about four fifths are singletons. Study findings and constraints: At 160-218 and 743-854, vaccine-associated CD4 TCRs were dominant, and they spanned spike.

A word on this clone: Its antigen remains unknown.

The V gene is TRBV30, the J gene TRBJ1-4; D gene ambiguous. This clonotype was obtained from an adult who received the MenACWY meningococcal vaccine as a control. The material was peripheral blood, obtained 28 days after the second dose of the MenACWY control vaccine. CDR3 nucleotide sequence: TGTGCCTCAAATGAGGGTTCGGCAACTAATGAAAAACTGTTTTTT. It is translated as CASNEGSATNEKLFF. The variable domain in full, completed from reference TRBV30 and TRBJ1-4, reads SQTIHQWPATLVQPVGSPLSLECTVEGTSNPNLYWYRQAAGRGLQLLFYSVGIGQISSEVPQNLSASRPQDRQFILSSKKLLLSDSGFYLCASNEGSATNEKLFFGSGTQLSVL.